This is a list of T cell receptor beta chains from one sample in a study of Graves' ophthalmopathy and Graves' hyperthyroidism. TCRdb itself ran the multiplex PCR reads through MiXCR, one entry per CDR3 protein. Of about 1.1 million distinct CDR3 sequences detected, around a third appear once; the ten largest clones hold roughly 11%. Sequences were obtained from peripheral blood or thyroid tissue (not recorded which). The receptors were sampled from an adult man with Graves' hyperthyroidism. Both conserved end residues are part of each CDR3. The D gene is left open where the match is weak. Part of the rows lack a size; the others show once, few, many or a class for expanded clones.

V	J	D	size	CDR3	DNA
TRBV12-3/TRBV12-4	TRBJ2-2	NA	NA	CASSLRARTRELFF	TGTGCCAGCAGTTTAAGGGCAAGGACCCGGGAGCTGTTTTTT
TRBV15	TRBJ1-2	TRBD1	many	CATSRDLGTGGGHYYGYTF	TGTGCCACCAGCAGAGATTTGGGGACAGGGGGCGGACACTACTATGGCTACACCTTC
TRBV20-1	TRBJ2-7	NA	NA	CSARDSHGQRAYEQYF	TGCAGTGCTAGAGATTCCCACGGACAGCGAGCCTACGAGCAGTACTTC
TRBV28	TRBJ1-1	NA	NA	CASSFQAGEAFF	TGTGCCAGCAGTTTCCAGGCGGGTGAAGCTTTCTTT
TRBV5-1	TRBJ2-5	NA	NA	CASSAGDQETQYF	TGCGCCAGCAGCGCAGGGGACCAAGAGACCCAGTACTTC
TRBV10-3	TRBJ2-1	NA	NA	CAISETQAGEQFF	TGTGCCATCAGTGAGACCCAGGCCGGGGAGCAGTTCTTC
TRBV7-7	TRBJ2-5	NA	many	CASSANSGVQETQYF	TGTGCCAGCAGCGCTAACTCAGGGGTCCAAGAGACCCAGTACTTC
TRBV7-9	TRBJ2-5	NA	many	CASSVQVSETQYF	TGTGCCAGCAGCGTACAGGTATCAGAGACCCAGTACTTC
TRBV29-1	TRBJ2-5	TRBD1	NA	CASRSGTGLGETQYF	TGTGCCAGCAGGTCTGGGACAGGGCTAGGGGAGACCCAGTACTTC
TRBV2	TRBJ1-1	TRBD1	many	CASSEAGTGLNTEAFF	TGTGCCAGCAGTGAAGCGGGGACAGGGCTGAACACTGAAGCTTTCTTT
TRBV11-2	TRBJ1-6	TRBD1	many	CASSHGTGNSPLHF	TGTGCCAGCAGCCACGGGACAGGGAATTCACCCCTCCACTTT
TRBV2	TRBJ1-1	NA	few	CASSPRGASTEAFF	TGTGCCAGCAGTCCACGGGGGGCGTCTACTGAAGCTTTCTTT
TRBV30	TRBJ1-1	TRBD1	few	CACGQGQAFF	TGTGCCTGTGGACAGGGCCAGGCTTTCTTT
TRBV25-1	TRBJ1-3	TRBD1	NA	CASQKTGEQSFSGNTIYF	TGTGCCAGCCAAAAGACAGGGGAACAGTCCTTCTCTGGAAACACCATATATTTT
TRBV7-3	TRBJ2-5	NA	few	CASSDATRESETQYF	TGTGCCAGCAGTGACGCAACTAGGGAGTCGGAGACCCAGTACTTC
TRBV19	TRBJ1-2	TRBD1	NA	CASSYLGDGQGYGYTF	TGTGCCAGTAGCTACTTGGGTGACGGACAGGGGTACGGCTACACCTTC
TRBV7-2	TRBJ2-7	NA	NA	CASSLSTGEQYF	TGTGCCAGCAGTTTATCGACGGGTGAGCAGTACTTC
TRBV7-9	TRBJ2-2	TRBD2	many	CASSHPERGPNTGELFF	TGTGCCAGCAGCCACCCCGAGCGGGGGCCGAACACCGGGGAGCTGTTTTTT
TRBV10-3	TRBJ2-7	NA	NA	CASSYGISSYEQYF	TGTGCCAGCAGTTACGGGATCTCCTCCTACGAGCAGTACTTC
TRBV3-1	TRBJ1-1	NA	NA	CASSRLRVNTEAFF	TGTGCCAGCAGCCGACTGCGGGTGAACACTGAAGCTTTCTTT